Each of the 24 T cell receptor beta chains below was sequenced from the same sample in a study of blood T cell repertoires in COVID-19. Profiling relied on immunoSEQ multiplex PCR, and the TCRdb table lists in-frame clones only, not all of them. The repertoire consists of more than 110,000 clones, with 84% occurring once and the leading ten covering 44%. Material: peripheral blood. The receptors stem from a human donor in a cohort sampled during active COVID-19.

V and J are TRBV5-5 and TRBJ1-3; D uncertain. This CDR3 region has 14 residues. The V gene lost 0 bases and the J gene lost 3 bases, with 7 bases spanning the gap. Germline CDR1 is SGHKS and CDR2 is YYEKEE (reference sequence). This chain's CDR3 is CASSLAGDGNTIYF. The CDR3, as DNA: TGTGCCAGCAGCTTGGCCGGGGATGGAAACACCATATATTTT.

Written as DNA, the CDR3 is TGTGCTAGTGGTAAGGGTACAGGGTCCTACGAGCAGTACTTC. This codes for CASGKGTGSYEQYF. The gene calls are TRBV12-5 and TRBJ2-7, with TRBD1 as a possible D gene (6 bases). Germline V lookup: CDR1 LGHNT, CDR2 FRNRAP. This CDR3 is built from 14 residues. V was pared by 5 bases and J by 1 base, with 12 bases between.

This rearrangement joins TRBV27 to TRBJ1-2; the match to TRBD1 covers 7 bases. V was pared by 5 bases and J by 4 bases, with 4 bases of the junction left unmatched. Per the germline V gene, CDR1 is MNHEY and CDR2 is SMNVEV (reference sequence). This CDR3 contains 13 residues. CDR3: CASSPGQSYGYTF. The CDR3 region has the DNA TGTGCCAGCAGTCCGGGACAGAGCTATGGCTACACCTTC.

CDR3 loop: CASSQGDRAGELFF. The DNA of the CDR3 is TGTGCCAGCAGCCAGGGGGACAGGGCCGGGGAGCTGTTTTTT. The chain has TRBV3-1 (or the pseudogene TRBV3-2) and TRBJ2-2, with TRBD1 matching over 9 bases. The germline V gene has CDR1 LGHDT and CDR2 YNNKEL (reference sequence). J gave up 6 bases and V 3 bases, and 2 bases lay outside the gene matches. This CDR3 region has 14 residues.

The chain couples TRBV28 to TRBJ2-3; TRBD2 aligns across 10 bases. The germline CDR1 and CDR2 sequences are MDHEN and SYDVKM. V trimming: 1 base; J trimming: 1 base; junction bases outside the gene matches: 5. The CDR3 contains 17 residues. This chain's CDR3 is CASSLLGLAGGTDTQYF. In DNA, the CDR3 is TGTGCCAGCAGTTTATTAGGTCTAGCGGGAGGCACAGATACGCAGTATTTT.

Written as DNA, the CDR3 is TGTGCCAGCAGTTTAGTAGCTATCGATGAGCAGTTCTTC. Protein product: CASSLVAIDEQFF. V usage is TRBV28 and J usage is TRBJ2-1; the D is unclear. Trimming left V 2 bases short and J 8 bases short, with 10 bases between. The germline V gene encodes CDR1 MDHEN and CDR2 SYDVKM. The CDR3 has 13 residues.

The rearrangement links TRBV5-1 to TRBJ2-7; D ambiguous. The length of the CDR3 is 15 residues. Per the germline V gene, CDR1 is SGHRS and CDR2 is YFSETQ. The V and J ends lost 1 base and 3 bases respectively, with 14 bases between them. The CDR3: CASSLYQAPIYEQYF. In DNA form, the CDR3 reads TGCGCCAGCAGCTTGTATCAGGCCCCAATCTACGAGCAGTACTTC.

The rearrangement joins TRBV6-5 to TRBJ2-3; 11 bases are shared with TRBD1. The CDR3 runs 14 residues. Germline V lookup: CDR1 MNHEY, CDR2 SVGAGI. With V trimmed by 10 bases and J by 4 bases, 7 bases remained unmatched. CDR3 amino acids: CATWTGGLADTQYF. The CDR3 coding sequence is TGTGCCACCTGGACAGGGGGCTTGGCAGATACGCAGTATTTT.

V gene TRBV6-1 combines with J gene TRBJ1-3; D uncertain. With 7 bases removed from V and 2 bases from J, the gap between germline ends came to 15 bases. The CDR3 spans 15 residues. In germline, CDR1 is MNHNS, CDR2 SASEGT. CDR3 in DNA: TGTGCCAGCACGGAGCCGGGTTGGGCTGGAAACACCATATATTTT. Its protein product is CASTEPGWAGNTIYF.

This chain connects TRBV5-8 to TRBJ1-4; tentative D call: TRBD1 (6 bases). This CDR3 contains 15 residues. Germline V gives CDR1 SGHTS, CDR2 YDEGEE. Trimming shortened V by 3 bases and J by 0 bases, and 9 bases separated the two germline ends. The CDR3 region is CASSSGDSTNEKLFF. CDR3 nucleotide sequence: TGTGCCAGCAGCTCAGGGGATTCAACTAATGAAAAACTGTTTTTT.

The chain carries TRBV7-2 and TRBJ1-1; D possibly corresponds to TRBD1 (5 bases). This CDR3 region has 16 residues. V was cut by 0 bases and J by 10 bases, with 21 bases left in between. Germline CDR1 SGHTA, CDR2 FQGNSA. The CDR3: CASSLAQSLGIGGAFF. In DNA, the CDR3 is TGTGCCAGCAGCTTAGCGCAATCGTTGGGGATCGGGGGAGCTTTCTTT.

The CDR3 coding sequence is TGTGCCAGCAGCTTGGCACCGGGGGCCTACGAGCAGTACTTC. It encodes CASSLAPGAYEQYF. This chain connects TRBV5-8 to TRBJ2-7, with D possibly being TRBD2 (6 bases). Germline V gene data show CDR1 as SGHTS and CDR2 as YDEGEE. V dropped 0 bases and J dropped 2 bases, with 9 bases sitting between them. The CDR3 has 14 amino acids.

The gene calls are TRBV29-1 and TRBJ2-1; 7 nucleotides align to TRBD2. There are 13 residues in the CDR3. Trimming took 6 bases from V and 16 from J; bases not matched to a gene: 18. Germline V CDR1 and CDR2: SQVTM, ANQGSEA. This CDR3 is CSVRPSGTLSGFF. The CDR3, as DNA: TGCAGCGTGAGACCCAGCGGGACTCTTTCTGGATTCTTC.

In its sample, this clone was seen once. The chain links TRBV28 to TRBJ1-1, with a weak D call TRBD1 (5 bases). V lost 6 bases and J 11 bases, leaving 22 bases between the germline ends. Germline V lookup: CDR1 MDHEN, CDR2 SYDVKM. CDR3 length: 14 residues. The CDR3 DNA is TGTGCCAGCAGCCTCTATAGTGGGACTACGGGGGCTTTCTTT. Encoded protein: CASSLYSGTTGAFF.

CDR3 coding DNA: TGTGCCAGCAGCCAACCAAGCGGGAGCCAAGAGACCCAGTACTTC. Translating it yields CASSQPSGSQETQYF. V usage is TRBV3-1 (or the pseudogene TRBV3-2) and J usage is TRBJ2-5, with 8 bases aligning to TRBD2. Trimming at V came to 2 bases and at J to 1 base, leaving 3 bases not matched to a gene. CDR1 is LGHDT and CDR2 is YNNKEL in the germline V gene (reference sequence). The CDR3 length is 15 residues.

The V gene is TRBV11-2, the J gene TRBJ2-7; 7 nucleotides align to TRBD2. Unmatched junction bases numbered 19, after V lost 2 bases and J lost 3 bases. This CDR3 has 19 residues. Germline-derived CDR1 and CDR2 are SGHAT and FQNNGV. Here the CDR3 DNA reads TGTGCCAGCAGCTTAAAGGCCGAAAGAGAGTCCGGGACTAACTACGAGCAGTACGTC. Translation: CASSLKAERESGTNYEQYV.

The chain has TRBV7-3 and TRBJ2-5; D unclear. The V gene's germline CDR1 is SGHTA and CDR2 FQGTGA. This CDR3 spans 17 amino acids. Deletions cut 5 bases from V and 2 bases from J, with 21 bases between. In nucleotides, the CDR3 is TGTGCCAGCAGCGTTACTATCGTCGGTCGGCGGCAAGAGACCCAGTACTTC. It translates to CASSVTIVGRRQETQYF.

The sample holds a few counts of this clone. The junction departs from germline at one end; a sequencing error may be responsible. The CDR3 nucleotides read TGCAGCGTTGAAGATGGGGCTAGCGGGGGGGCAACGGTCTTC. The encoded protein is CSVEDGASGGATVF. This chain connects TRBV29-1 to TRBJ2-1, with TRBD2 matching 12 bases. Germline V gene sequence: CDR1 SQVTM, CDR2 ANQGSEA. The CDR3 consists of 14 residues.

As for this clone: Other DNA sequences from this sample encode an identical CDR3 as well. The chain has TRBV7-2 and TRBJ2-3; no clear D gene. The V end was cut by 0 bases, the J end by 0 bases, with 10 bases between. The germline V gene encodes CDR1 SGHTA and CDR2 FQGNSA. This CDR3 has 16 amino acids. DNA for the CDR3: TGTGCCAGCAGCTTAGCGTCAGGCTACAGCACAGATACGCAGTATTTT. This encodes CASSLASGYSTDTQYF.

This chain joins TRBV13 and TRBJ1-3; maybe TRBD1 (6 bases). V shed 3 bases and J shed 4 bases, with 13 bases lying between them. The germline V gene has CDR1 PRHDT and CDR2 FYEKMQ (reference sequence). CDR3 length equals 15 residues. CDR3 coding DNA: TGTGCCAGCAGCTTCGGCAGGGGAAGAGGAAACACCATATATTTT. Translation gives CASSFGRGRGNTIYF.

V and J are TRBV7-2 and TRBJ1-5; D uncertain. From germline, CDR1 is SGHTA and CDR2 FQGNSA. This CDR3 spans 14 amino acids. Trimming cost V 0 bases and J 7 bases, with 10 bases left between them. CDR3 DNA sequence: TGTGCCAGCAGCTTAGCGGTCGCGGGGCAGCCCCAGCATTTT. As protein: CASSLAVAGQPQHF.

The V gene is TRBV28, the J gene TRBJ2-7; 9 bases fit TRBD2. This CDR3 has 14 residues. Germline V CDR1 and CDR2: MDHEN, SYDVKM. V dropped 5 bases and J dropped 3; count of bases not matched to a gene: 5. The CDR3 region is CASSVAGALYEQYV. In DNA, the CDR3 is TGTGCCAGCAGTGTAGCGGGAGCCCTCTACGAGCAGTACGTC.

The chain carries TRBV10-3 and TRBJ2-7; 10 positions match TRBD1. This CDR3 region has 14 residues. V shed 4 bases and J 2 bases; nucleotides not matched to a gene: 2. The germline gives CDR1 ENHRY, CDR2 SYGVKD. This chain's CDR3 is CAISAGTGAYEQYF. The CDR3 nucleotides read TGTGCCATCAGTGCCGGGACAGGGGCCTACGAGCAGTACTTC.

This chain links TRBV7-9 with TRBJ1-1; D ambiguous. The V and J ends lost 3 bases and 1 base respectively, with 6 bases between them. The CDR3 totals 13 residues. Germline values: CDR1 SEHNR, CDR2 FQNEAQ (reference sequence). The CDR3 here is CASSFTRNTEAFF. The CDR3, as DNA: TGTGCCAGCAGCTTTACACGGAACACTGAAGCTTTCTTT.